The 19 T cell receptor beta chains in this list originate from one sample, sequenced in a study of response to subunit inactivated influenza vaccine. Using its own MiXCR run on the RT-PCR reads, TCRdb lists one record per CDR3 protein. Here the sample spans more than 450,000 distinct CDR3 sequences, 7.6% being singletons. The source material was PBMCs from blood, sampled about 23 months after vaccination. The source is a man aged 50-75 years who received an inactivated influenza vaccine.

This clonotype turned up a few times. The genes are TRBV10-3 and TRBJ2-7; D remains ambiguous. V lost 3 bases, J lost 0 bases, and 9 bases lay in between. Germline assignment: CDR1 ENHRY and CDR2 SYGVKD. The CDR3 is 14 residues long. The CDR3 sequence: CAISESSRSYEQYF. The CDR3 region has the DNA TGTGCCATCAGTGAATCCAGCCGCTCCTACGAGCAGTACTTC.

This clonotype was observed many times. J is TRBJ2-1 and V is TRBV12-3 or TRBV12-4; the match to TRBD1 covers 8 bases. The ends lost 6 bases at V and 7 bases at J; junction bases unmatched: 5. This CDR3 has 13 residues. The CDR3 sequence is CASRSWTGNEQFF. The CDR3 bases are TGTGCCAGCAGATCCTGGACAGGGAATGAGCAGTTCTTC.

This clonotype was detected only a few times. The V and J genes are TRBV20-1 and TRBJ1-5; 7 positions match TRBD1. This CDR3 comprises 16 residues. Germline lookup yields CDR1 DFQATT and CDR2 SNEGSKA (reference sequence). V shed 3 bases and J 4 bases; nucleotides not matched to a gene: 12. The CDR3 is CSASRGGRGRNQPQHF. The DNA of the CDR3 is TGCAGTGCTAGTCGAGGGGGAAGGGGGCGAAATCAGCCCCAGCATTTT.

In its sample, this clonotype was seen a few times. J is TRBJ2-6 and V is TRBV24-1; D assignment may be TRBD1 or TRBD2 (5 bases each). Germline values: CDR1 KGHDR, CDR2 SFDVKD. The CDR3 loop spans 18 amino acids. Trimming took 3 bases from V and 0 from J, leaving 14 bases between them. CDR3 loop: CATSDAPGRSSGANVLTF. Here the CDR3 DNA reads TGTGCCACCAGTGATGCTCCGGGACGTAGCTCTGGGGCCAACGTCCTGACTTTC.

The chain uses TRBV29-1 and TRBJ2-1; 7 nucleotides match TRBD1. Looked up from germline, CDR1 is SQVTM and CDR2 is ANQGSEA. Trimming at V came to 8 bases and at J to 7 bases, leaving 8 bases not matched to a gene. This CDR3 region has 12 residues. CDR3 nucleotides: TGCAGCACCGGGGACAGTACGAATGAGCAGTTCTTC. It codes for CSTGDSTNEQFF.

This clonotype appeared many times. V usage is TRBV20-1 and J usage is TRBJ1-5; no definite D call. This CDR3 contains 13 residues. Germline values: CDR1 DFQATT, CDR2 SNEGSKA (reference sequence). V lost 4 bases and J 0 bases, leaving 7 bases between the germline ends. The CDR3 nucleotides are TGCAGTGCTACTGGAAATAGCAATCAGCCCCAGCATTTT. As protein: CSATGNSNQPQHF.

This clonotype was picked up many times. The chain employs TRBV14 and TRBJ2-5; tentatively, D is TRBD2 (7 bases). There are 14 residues in the CDR3. The germline gives CDR1 SGHDN, CDR2 FVKESK. V was shortened by 4 bases and J by 5 bases, with 14 bases between the two germline ends. CDR3 in amino acids: CASSPHGGAETQYF. CDR3 DNA sequence: TGTGCCAGCAGCCCCCATGGGGGGGCGGAGACCCAGTACTTC.

The table lists this clonotype with many counts. The rearrangement links TRBV10-3 to TRBJ2-5; D unresolved. This CDR3 spans 14 amino acids. Trimming removed 0 bases at V and 4 bases at J, with 9 bases between. Looked up from germline, CDR1 is ENHRY and CDR2 is SYGVKD. CDR3 nucleotides: TGTGCCATCAGTGAGTCGAACAGAAGAGAGACCCAGTACTTC. The encoded protein is CAISESNRRETQYF.

This clonotype was detected ten times or more. The chain links TRBV19 to TRBJ1-5; no clear D gene. V was clipped by 4 bases and J by 4 bases, with 11 bases between them. CDR1 and CDR2 (germline): LNHDA, SQIVND (reference sequence). The CDR3 is 14 residues long. CDR3 DNA: TGTGCCAGTAGTACCGTTCACGGAAATCAGCCCCAGCATTTT. As protein: CASSTVHGNQPQHF.

This clonotype was observed a few times. The chain recombines TRBV7-2 with TRBJ1-5; 9 nucleotides align to TRBD1. Per the germline V gene, CDR1 is SGHTA and CDR2 is FQGNSA. This CDR3 spans 15 amino acids. The ends lost 4 bases at V and 4 bases at J; junction bases unmatched: 5. CDR3: CASSSTQGANQPQHF. CDR3 nucleotide sequence: TGTGCCAGCAGCTCAACACAGGGGGCGAATCAGCCCCAGCATTTT.

This clonotype was recorded many times. The chain links TRBV3-1 to TRBJ1-3; no clear D gene. CDR1 and CDR2 (germline): LGHDT, YNNKEL (reference sequence). V shed 4 bases and J shed 0 bases, with 10 bases lying between them. This CDR3 region has 15 residues. This CDR3 reads CASSPRTVSGNTIYF. CDR3 nucleotide sequence: TGTGCCAGCAGCCCACGGACGGTCTCTGGAAACACCATATATTTT.

This clonotype appeared many times. This chain links TRBV28 with TRBJ1-4; possible D gene TRBD1, 6 bases. The CDR3 covers 17 residues. Trimming left V 2 bases short and J 8 bases short, with 21 bases between. The germline V gene encodes CDR1 MDHEN and CDR2 SYDVKM. CDR3 DNA: TGTGCCAGCAGTTTAGGGCAGGGGACGAATACGTGGGAAAAACTGTTTTTT. Encoded protein: CASSLGQGTNTWEKLFF.

This clonotype showed up many times. The chain is built from TRBV7-2 and TRBJ2-1; perhaps TRBD2 as D (5 bases). The germline CDR1 and CDR2 sequences are SGHTA and FQGNSA. CDR3 length equals 18 residues. Trimming took 0 bases from V and 2 from J, leaving 17 bases between them. Here the CDR3 DNA reads TGTGCCAGCAGCTTAGCGATATCGGGTGGGAGAACCTACAATGAGCAGTTCTTC. The encoded protein is CASSLAISGGRTYNEQFF.

This clonotype was picked up a small number of times. The gene calls are TRBV2 and TRBJ1-2; 8 nucleotides match TRBD1. CDR1 SNHLY and CDR2 FYNNEI come from the germline V gene. This CDR3 has 17 amino acids. Trimming cost V 4 bases and J 3 bases; bases outside gene matches: 13. The CDR3 DNA sequence: TGTGCCAGCAGTGTAGGAAGGACAGGGACCACCTACTATGGCTACACCTTC. It is translated as CASSVGRTGTTYYGYTF. Using reference TRBV2 and TRBJ1-2 for the parts outside the CDR3, the full variable domain is EPEVTQTPSHQVTQMGQEVILRCVPISNHLYFYWYRQILGQKVEFLVSFYNNEISEKSEIFDDQFSVERPDGSNFTLKIRSTKLEDSAMYFCASSVGRTGTTYYGYTFGSGTRLTVV.

This clonotype was detected a few times. The V gene is TRBV9, the J gene TRBJ2-7; D is perhaps TRBD1 or TRBD2 (5 bases each). V was clipped by 4 bases and J by 13 bases, with 21 bases between them. The CDR3 is 13 amino acids. Germline CDR1 is SGDLS and CDR2 is YYNGEE. In DNA form, the CDR3 reads TGTGCCAGCAGCCCCGGTGCGATAGGGGAGAGTTACTTC. It translates to CASSPGAIGESYF.

This clonotype was detected only a few times. This rearrangement joins TRBV5-1 to TRBJ1-6, with D uncertain. This CDR3 comprises 15 residues. V was shortened by 4 bases and J by 6 bases, with 14 bases between the two germline ends. Germline lookup yields CDR1 SGHRS and CDR2 YFSETQ. The CDR3 protein is CASSQNPGGNSPLHF. The CDR3 DNA reads TGCGCCAGCAGCCAGAACCCGGGAGGTAATTCACCCCTCCACTTT.

The sample holds a few counts of this clonotype. The chain couples TRBV20-1 to TRBJ2-7, with 8 bases identical to TRBD1. Looked up from germline, CDR1 is DFQATT and CDR2 is SNEGSKA (reference sequence). CDR3 length: 13 amino acids. The J segment lost 4 bases and the V segment lost 6 bases, leaving 8 bases of the junction unmatched. This CDR3 is CSADSGQGYEQYF. The CDR3, as DNA: TGCAGTGCGGACTCTGGACAGGGTTACGAGCAGTACTTC.

This clonotype was counted ten times or more. This chain connects TRBV5-1 to TRBJ2-2; TRBD2 matches at 8 bases. The CDR3 extends over 16 amino acids. The germline gives CDR1 SGHRS, CDR2 YFSETQ. The V segment lost 1 base and the J segment 5 bases; nucleotides outside the gene matches: 7. DNA for the CDR3: TGCGCCAGCAGCTTGTTGGCGGGAGGAGAGACCGGGGAGCTGTTTTTT. Translating gives CASSLLAGGETGELFF.

This clonotype was seen a few times. This sequence joins TRBV12-3 or TRBV12-4 and TRBJ2-7; unclear D gene. The CDR3 spans 14 residues. V was pared by 5 bases and J by 0 bases, with 11 bases between. Written as DNA, the CDR3 is TGTGCCAGCAGTCGGGTGCGGAACTCCTACGAGCAGTACTTC. Amino acids: CASSRVRNSYEQYF.